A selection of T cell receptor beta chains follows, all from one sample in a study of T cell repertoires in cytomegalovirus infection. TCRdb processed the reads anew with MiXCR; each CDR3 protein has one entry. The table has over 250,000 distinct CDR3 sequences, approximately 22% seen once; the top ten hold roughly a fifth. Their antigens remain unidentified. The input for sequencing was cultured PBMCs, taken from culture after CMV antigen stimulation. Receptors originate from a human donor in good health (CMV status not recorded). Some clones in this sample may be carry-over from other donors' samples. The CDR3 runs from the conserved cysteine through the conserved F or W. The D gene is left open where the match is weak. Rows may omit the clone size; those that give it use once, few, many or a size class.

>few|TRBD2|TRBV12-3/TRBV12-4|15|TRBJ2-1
TGTGCCAGCAGTTTTCGGCGGGAGAGCTACAATGAGCAGTTCTTC
CASSFRRESYNEQFF
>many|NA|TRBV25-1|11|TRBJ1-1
TGTGCCAGCAGTTGGGGGGCTGAAGCTTTCTTT
CASSWGAEAFF
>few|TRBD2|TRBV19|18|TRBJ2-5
TGTGCCAGTAGCCAAAGACTAGCGGGAGTTGAGGGGATGGAGACCCAGTACTTC
CASSQRLAGVEGMETQYF
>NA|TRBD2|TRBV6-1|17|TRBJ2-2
TGTGCCAGCAGTGAAGCGTTAGTAGCGGGAGTCACCGGGGAGCTGTTTTTT
CASSEALVAGVTGELFF
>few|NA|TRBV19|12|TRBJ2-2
TGTGCCAGTAGTTATCGTGGCGGGGAGCTGTTTTTT
CASSYRGGELFF
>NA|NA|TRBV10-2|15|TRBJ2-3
TGCGCCACTACAGGGAAGAGGGTGAGCACAGATACGCAGTATTTT
CATTGKRVSTDTQYF
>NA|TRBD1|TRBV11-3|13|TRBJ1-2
TGTGCCAGCAGCCCGGACAGGTCCTATGGCTACACCTTC
CASSPDRSYGYTF
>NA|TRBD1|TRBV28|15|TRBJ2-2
TGTGCCAGCAAGACAGGGTTTAGTTATACCGGGGAGCTGTTTTTT
CASKTGFSYTGELFF
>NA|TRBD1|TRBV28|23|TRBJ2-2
TGTGCCAGCAGTTTAAGTCCGGGACAGGGGGCGGCTAGACAAAACGCGAACACCGGGGAGCTGTTTTTT
CASSLSPGQGAARQNANTGELFF
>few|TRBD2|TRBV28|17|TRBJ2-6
TGTGCCAGCAGCATGGGTCTAGCGGGAATTGGGGCCAACGTCCTGACTTTC
CASSMGLAGIGANVLTF
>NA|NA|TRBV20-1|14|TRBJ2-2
TGCAGTGCCAGGAGGGGGGCGAACACCGGGGAGCTGTTTTTT
CSARRGANTGELFF
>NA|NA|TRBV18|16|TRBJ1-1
TGTGCCAGCTCACCACCATGGGGGACGGTGAACACTGAAGCTTTCTTT
CASSPPWGTVNTEAFF
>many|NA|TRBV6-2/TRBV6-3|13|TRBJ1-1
TGTGCCAGCAGCCCGGGGGCCGTCACTGAAGCTTTCTTT
CASSPGAVTEAFF
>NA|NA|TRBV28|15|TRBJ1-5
TGTGCCAGCAGTCACGGGGAAATGAGCAATCAGCCCCAGCATTTT
CASSHGEMSNQPQHF
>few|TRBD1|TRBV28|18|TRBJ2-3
TGTGCCAGCAGTCCCCCGCCGGGACAGGGGGCGTTGGGAGATACGCAGTATTTT
CASSPPPGQGALGDTQYF
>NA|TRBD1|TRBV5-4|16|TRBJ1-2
TGTGCCAGCAGCTACAAGCCGGGACAGGAAGTCTATGGCTACACCTTC
CASSYKPGQEVYGYTF
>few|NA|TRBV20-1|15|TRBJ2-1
TGCAGTGCTAGAGACCCAAGTGGTGCAGGTGAGGAGCAGTTCTTC
CSARDPSGAGEEQFF
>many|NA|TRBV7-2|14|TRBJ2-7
TGTGCCAGCGGCCCGGCAGGGAAAAAGAACGAGCAGTACTTC
CASGPAGKKNEQYF
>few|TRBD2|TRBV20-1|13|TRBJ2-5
TGCAGTGCTAAGAGCAGCGGGGGAGAGACCCAGTACTTC
CSAKSSGGETQYF
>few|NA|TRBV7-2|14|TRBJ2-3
TGTGCCAGCAGCGTATTAGGGTTTTTAGATACGCAGTATTTT
CASSVLGFLDTQYF
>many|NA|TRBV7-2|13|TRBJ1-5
TGTGCCAGCAGCTTATGGGGGAACCAGCCCCAGCATTTT
CASSLWGNQPQHF
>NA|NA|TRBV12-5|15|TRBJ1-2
TGTGCTAGTGGTTTGTCGGCCGGGGGCACCTATGGCTACACCTTC
CASGLSAGGTYGYTF
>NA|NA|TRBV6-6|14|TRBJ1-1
TGTGCCAGCAGTTACTTAGGGGAGAACACTGAAGCTTTCTTT
CASSYLGENTEAFF
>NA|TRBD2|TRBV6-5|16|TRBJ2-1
TGTGCCAGCAGCCGCGGGACTAGCGGGACATACAATGAGCAGTTCTTC
CASSRGTSGTYNEQFF
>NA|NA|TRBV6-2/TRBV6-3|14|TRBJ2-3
TGTGCCGGCAGCGGAGCCTGGAGCACAGATACGCAGTATTTT
CAGSGAWSTDTQYF
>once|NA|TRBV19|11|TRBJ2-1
TGTGCCAGTAGGACATCAAATGAGCAGTTCTTC
CASRTSNEQFF
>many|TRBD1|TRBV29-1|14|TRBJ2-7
TGCAGCGTTGAAGTCCGGGACAGGGCGGACGAGCAGTACTTC
CSVEVRDRADEQYF
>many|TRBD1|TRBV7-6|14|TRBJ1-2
TGTGCCAGCAGCCCGAGTTGGACAGGTTTCGGCTACACCTTC
CASSPSWTGFGYTF
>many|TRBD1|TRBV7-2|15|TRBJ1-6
TGTGCCAGCAGCGCACAGGGGATGCTTCGTTCACCCCTCCACTTT
CASSAQGMLRSPLHF
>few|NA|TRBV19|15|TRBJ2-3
TGTGCCAGTAGCCTGACTAGTACTGGCACAGATACGCAGTATTTT
CASSLTSTGTDTQYF
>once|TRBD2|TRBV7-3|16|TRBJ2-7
TGTGCCAGCAGCTTACAAGCGACTAGCGCCGCCTACGAGCAGTACTTC
CASSLQATSAAYEQYF
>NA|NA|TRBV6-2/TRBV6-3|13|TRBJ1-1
TGTGCCAGCAGGAACGATGGGCCGGGCGAAGCTTTCTTT
CASRNDGPGEAFF
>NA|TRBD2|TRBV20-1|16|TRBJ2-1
TGCAGTGCTAGTGGAGGGACTAGCGGGAGCCACAATGAGCAGTTCTTC
CSASGGTSGSHNEQFF
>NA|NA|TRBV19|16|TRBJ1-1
TGTGCCAGTAGTCCCCTACCCCTATTGGGGGGCACTGAAGCTTTCTTT
CASSPLPLLGGTEAFF
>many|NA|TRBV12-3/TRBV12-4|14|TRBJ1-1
TGTGCCAGCAGCCAGACAGAAATGAACACTGAAGCTTTCTTT
CASSQTEMNTEAFF
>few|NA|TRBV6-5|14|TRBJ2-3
TGTGCCAGCAGTTACGTAGGGGGCACAGATACGCAGTATTTT
CASSYVGGTDTQYF
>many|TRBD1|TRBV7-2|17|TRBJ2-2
TGTGCCAGCAGCTTAGTATCTGGGACAGGGTGGGCCGGGGAGCTGTTTTTT
CASSLVSGTGWAGELFF
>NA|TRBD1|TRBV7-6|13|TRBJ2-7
TGTGCCAGCAGCTTAGAGGGACAGGGCGCTCAGTACTTC
CASSLEGQGAQYF
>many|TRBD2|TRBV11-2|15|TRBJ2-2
TGTGCCAGCACCCCTCGCGGGAGGGGAACCGGGGAGCTGTTTTTT
CASTPRGRGTGELFF
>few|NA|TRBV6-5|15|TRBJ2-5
TGTGCCAGCAGTTACTCGGGGGCTAACCAAGAGACCCAGTACTTC
CASSYSGANQETQYF
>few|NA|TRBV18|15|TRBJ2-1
TGTGCCAGCTCAACCGGGGCAGGAGCCTACAATGAGCAGTTCTTC
CASSTGAGAYNEQFF
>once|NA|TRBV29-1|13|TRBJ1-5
TGCAGCGTTGGGGACGGCGGAGATCAGCCCCAGCATTTT
CSVGDGGDQPQHF
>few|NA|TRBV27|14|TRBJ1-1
TGTGCCAGCAAGCCACGACCCGGGGAGTCGGAAGCTTTCTTT
CASKPRPGESEAFF
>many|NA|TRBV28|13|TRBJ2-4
TGTGCCAGCAGTTTGCCGCAGACAAACATTCAGTACTTC
CASSLPQTNIQYF
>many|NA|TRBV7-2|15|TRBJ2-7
TGTGCCAGCAGCTTAGCGGTTGCGTTATCCTACGAGCAGTACTTC
CASSLAVALSYEQYF
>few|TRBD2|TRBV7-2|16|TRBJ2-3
TGTGCCAGCAGCTTAGCGCAGCGGGGCGGTTTGGATACGCAGTATTTT
CASSLAQRGGLDTQYF
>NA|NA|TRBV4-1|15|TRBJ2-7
TGCGCCAGCAGCCAAGAAGGGTTGGAGATTGACGAGCAGTACTTC
CASSQEGLEIDEQYF
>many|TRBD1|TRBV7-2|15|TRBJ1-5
TGTGCCAGCAGCGACGGACAGGGCGCTAATCAGCCCCAGCATTTT
CASSDGQGANQPQHF
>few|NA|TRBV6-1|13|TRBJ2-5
TGTGCCAGCAGAGCTTATGTCCGGGAGACCCAGTACTTC
CASRAYVRETQYF
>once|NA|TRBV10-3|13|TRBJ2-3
TGTGCCACAGGGGGAGGGACCACAGATACGCAGTATTTT
CATGGGTTDTQYF
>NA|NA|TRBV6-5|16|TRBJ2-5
TGTGCCAGCAGTTACTCGAGTTTTACAGGGCGCGAGACCCAGTACTTC
CASSYSSFTGRETQYF
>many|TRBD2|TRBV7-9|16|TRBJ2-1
TGTGCCAGCAGCCTAGGGACTAGCGGGAGTGCCTGGGAGCAGTTCTTC
CASSLGTSGSAWEQFF
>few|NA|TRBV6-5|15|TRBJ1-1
TGTGCCAGCAAACTTTTGGGCAGCATGAACACTGAAGCTTTCTTT
CASKLLGSMNTEAFF
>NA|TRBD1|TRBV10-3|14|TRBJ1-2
TGTGCCATCACCCAAGCGGACAGGACGAATGGCTACACCTTC
CAITQADRTNGYTF
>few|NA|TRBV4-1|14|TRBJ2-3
TGCGCCAGCAGCCAAGTGTTTGGCACAGATACGCAGTATTTT
CASSQVFGTDTQYF